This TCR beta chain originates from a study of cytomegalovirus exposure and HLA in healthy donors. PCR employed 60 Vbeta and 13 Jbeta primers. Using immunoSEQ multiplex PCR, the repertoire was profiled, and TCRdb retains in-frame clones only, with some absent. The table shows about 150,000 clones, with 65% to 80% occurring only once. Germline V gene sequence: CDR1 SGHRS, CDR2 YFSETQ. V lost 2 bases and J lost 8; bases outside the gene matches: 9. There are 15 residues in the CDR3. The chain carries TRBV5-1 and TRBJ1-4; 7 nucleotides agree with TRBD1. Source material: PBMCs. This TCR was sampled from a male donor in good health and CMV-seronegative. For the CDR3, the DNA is TGCGCCAGCAGCTTTTTGGGGACAGAGGAGGAAAAACTGTTTTTT. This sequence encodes CASSFLGTEEEKLFF.